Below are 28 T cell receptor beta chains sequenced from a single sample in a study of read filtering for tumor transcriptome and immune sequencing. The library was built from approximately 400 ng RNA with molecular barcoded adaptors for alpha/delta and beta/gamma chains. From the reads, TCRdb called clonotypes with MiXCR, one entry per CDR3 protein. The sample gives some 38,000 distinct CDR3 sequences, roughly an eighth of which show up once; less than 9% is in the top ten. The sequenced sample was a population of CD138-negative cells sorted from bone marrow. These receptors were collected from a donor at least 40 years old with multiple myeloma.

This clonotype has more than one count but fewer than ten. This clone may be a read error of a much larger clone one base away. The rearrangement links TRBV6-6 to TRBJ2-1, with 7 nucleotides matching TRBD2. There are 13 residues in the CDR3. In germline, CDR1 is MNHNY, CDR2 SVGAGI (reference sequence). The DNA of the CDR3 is TGTGCCACCGAAGTGCAGGGAGGGAATGGGCAGTTCTTC. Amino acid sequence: CATEVQGGNGQFF.

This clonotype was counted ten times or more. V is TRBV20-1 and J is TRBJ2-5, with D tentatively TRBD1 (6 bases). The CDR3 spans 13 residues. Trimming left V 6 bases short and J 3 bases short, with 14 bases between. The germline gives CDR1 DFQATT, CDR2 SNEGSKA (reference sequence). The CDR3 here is CSAYRAAKETQYF. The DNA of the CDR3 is TGCAGTGCCTACAGGGCGGCGAAAGAGACCCAGTACTTC.

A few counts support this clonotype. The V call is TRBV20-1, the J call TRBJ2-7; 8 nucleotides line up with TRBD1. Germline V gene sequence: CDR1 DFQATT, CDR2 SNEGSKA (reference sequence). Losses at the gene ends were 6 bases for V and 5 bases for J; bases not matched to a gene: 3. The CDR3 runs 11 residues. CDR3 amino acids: CSARTGNEQYF. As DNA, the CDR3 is TGCAGTGCAAGGACAGGGAACGAGCAGTACTTC.

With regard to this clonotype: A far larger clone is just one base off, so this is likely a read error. CDR3 in DNA: TGTGCCAGCAGCTTAAGTCAATCATACAATGAGCAGTTCTTC. It translates to CASSLSQSYNEQFF. V gene TRBV7-9 combines with J gene TRBJ2-1, with D uncertain. V lost 2 bases, J lost 4 bases, and 9 bases lay in between. The CDR3 sequence is 14 residues long. Germline V CDR1 and CDR2: SEHNR, FQNEAQ (reference sequence). Complete variable domain (other parts from reference TRBV7-9 and TRBJ2-1): DTGVSQNPRHKITKRGQNVTFRCDPISEHNRLYWYRQTLGQGPEFLTYFQNEAQLEKSRLLSDRFSAERPKGSFSTLEIQRTEQGDSAMYLCASSLSQSYNEQFFGPGTRLTVL.

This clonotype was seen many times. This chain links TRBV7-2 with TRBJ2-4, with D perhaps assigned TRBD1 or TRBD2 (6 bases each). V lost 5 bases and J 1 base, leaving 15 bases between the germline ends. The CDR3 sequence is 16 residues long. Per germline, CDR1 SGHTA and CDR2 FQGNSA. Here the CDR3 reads CASSPRGGLAKNIQYF. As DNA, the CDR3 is TGTGCCAGCAGCCCGAGAGGGGGGTTGGCCAAAAACATTCAGTACTTC.

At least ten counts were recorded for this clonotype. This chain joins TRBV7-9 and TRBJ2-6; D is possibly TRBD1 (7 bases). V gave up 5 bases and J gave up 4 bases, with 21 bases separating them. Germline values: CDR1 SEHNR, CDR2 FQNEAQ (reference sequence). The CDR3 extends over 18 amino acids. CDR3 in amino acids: CASSGAGQLKRGANVLTF. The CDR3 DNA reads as TGTGCCAGCAGCGGCGCGGGACAGCTTAAAAGAGGGGCCAACGTCCTGACTTTC.

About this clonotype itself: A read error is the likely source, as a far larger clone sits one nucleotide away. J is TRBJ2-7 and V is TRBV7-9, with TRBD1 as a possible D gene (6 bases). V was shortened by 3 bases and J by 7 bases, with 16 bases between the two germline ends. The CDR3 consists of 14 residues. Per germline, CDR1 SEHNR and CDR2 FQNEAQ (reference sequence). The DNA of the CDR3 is TGTGCCAGCAGCTTGTACCGGGGCAGGGGTGAGCAGTACTTC. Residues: CASSLYRGRGEQYF.

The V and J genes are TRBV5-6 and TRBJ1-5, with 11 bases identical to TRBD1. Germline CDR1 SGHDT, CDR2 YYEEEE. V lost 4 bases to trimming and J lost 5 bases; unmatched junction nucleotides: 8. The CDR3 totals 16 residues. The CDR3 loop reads CASSTRDRGDYQPQHF. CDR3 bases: TGTGCCAGCAGCACCCGGGACAGGGGGGATTATCAGCCCCAGCATTTT.

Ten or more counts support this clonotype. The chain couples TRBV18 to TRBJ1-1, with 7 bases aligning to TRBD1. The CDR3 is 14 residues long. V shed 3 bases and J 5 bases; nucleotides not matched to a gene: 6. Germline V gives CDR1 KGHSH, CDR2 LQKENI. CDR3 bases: TGTGCCAGCTCACCGGCTTACAGGGGAACTGAAGCTTTCTTT. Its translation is CASSPAYRGTEAFF. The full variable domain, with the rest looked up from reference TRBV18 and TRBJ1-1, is NAGVMQNPRHLVRRRGQEARLRCSPMKGHSHVYWYRQLPEEGLKFMVYLQKENIIDESGMPKERFSAEFPKEGPSILRIQQVVRGDSAAYFCASSPAYRGTEAFFGQGTRLTVV.

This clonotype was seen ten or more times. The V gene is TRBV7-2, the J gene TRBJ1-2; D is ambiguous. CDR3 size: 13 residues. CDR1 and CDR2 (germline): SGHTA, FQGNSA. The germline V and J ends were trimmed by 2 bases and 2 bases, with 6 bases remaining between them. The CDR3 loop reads CASSLPPNYGYTF. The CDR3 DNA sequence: TGTGCCAGCAGCTTACCACCCAACTATGGCTACACCTTC.

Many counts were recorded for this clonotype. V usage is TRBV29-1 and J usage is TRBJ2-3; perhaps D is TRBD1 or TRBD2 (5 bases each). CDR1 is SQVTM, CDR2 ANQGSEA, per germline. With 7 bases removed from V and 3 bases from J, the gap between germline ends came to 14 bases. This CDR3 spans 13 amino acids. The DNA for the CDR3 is TGCAGCGGGGACGAAGCGAAGACAGATACGCAGTATTTT. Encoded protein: CSGDEAKTDTQYF.

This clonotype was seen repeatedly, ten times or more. CDR3 region: CSAGGQGFQPQHF. The CDR3 DNA reads as TGCAGTGCTGGGGGACAGGGGTTTCAGCCCCAGCATTTT. V usage is TRBV20-1 and J usage is TRBJ1-5; the match to TRBD1 covers 10 bases. The V and J ends lost 5 bases and 6 bases, in that order; junction bases with no gene match: 4. The germline V gene has CDR1 DFQATT and CDR2 SNEGSKA (reference sequence). The CDR3 sequence is 13 residues long.

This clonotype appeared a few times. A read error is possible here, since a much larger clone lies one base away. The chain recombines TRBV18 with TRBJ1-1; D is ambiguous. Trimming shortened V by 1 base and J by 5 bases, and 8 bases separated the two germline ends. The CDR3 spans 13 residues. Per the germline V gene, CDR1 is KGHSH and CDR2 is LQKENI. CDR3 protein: CASSPREETEAFF. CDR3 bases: TGTGCCAGCTCACCACGAGAGGAGACTGAAGCTTTCTTT.

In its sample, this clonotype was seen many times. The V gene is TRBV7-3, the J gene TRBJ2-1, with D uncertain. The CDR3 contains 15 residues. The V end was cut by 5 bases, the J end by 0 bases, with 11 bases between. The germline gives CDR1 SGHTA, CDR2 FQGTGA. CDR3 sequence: CASSPAPSSYNEQFF. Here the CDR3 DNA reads TGTGCCAGCAGCCCGGCCCCTAGCTCCTACAATGAGCAGTTCTTC.

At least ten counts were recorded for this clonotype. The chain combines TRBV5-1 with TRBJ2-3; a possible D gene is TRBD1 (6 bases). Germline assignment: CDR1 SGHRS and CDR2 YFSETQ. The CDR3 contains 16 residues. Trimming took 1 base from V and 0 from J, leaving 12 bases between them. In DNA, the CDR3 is TGCGCCAGCAGCTTGAGGGCAGGGGCTAGCACAGATACGCAGTATTTT. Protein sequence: CASSLRAGASTDTQYF.

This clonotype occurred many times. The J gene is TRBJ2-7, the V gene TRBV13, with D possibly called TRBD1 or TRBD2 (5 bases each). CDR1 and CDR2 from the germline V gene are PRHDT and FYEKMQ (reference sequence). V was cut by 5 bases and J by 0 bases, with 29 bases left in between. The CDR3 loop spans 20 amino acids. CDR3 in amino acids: CASSQTVGVESTESSYEQYF. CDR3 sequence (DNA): TGTGCCAGCAGCCAGACAGTGGGGGTGGAATCGACAGAGAGCTCCTACGAGCAGTACTTC.

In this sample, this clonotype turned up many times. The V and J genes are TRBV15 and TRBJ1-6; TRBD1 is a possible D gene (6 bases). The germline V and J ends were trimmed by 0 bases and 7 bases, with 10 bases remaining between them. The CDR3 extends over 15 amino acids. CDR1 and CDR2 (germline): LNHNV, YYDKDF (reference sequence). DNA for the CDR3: TGTGCCACCAGCAGAGATCTAGGACAGAATTCACCCCTCCACTTT. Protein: CATSRDLGQNSPLHF.

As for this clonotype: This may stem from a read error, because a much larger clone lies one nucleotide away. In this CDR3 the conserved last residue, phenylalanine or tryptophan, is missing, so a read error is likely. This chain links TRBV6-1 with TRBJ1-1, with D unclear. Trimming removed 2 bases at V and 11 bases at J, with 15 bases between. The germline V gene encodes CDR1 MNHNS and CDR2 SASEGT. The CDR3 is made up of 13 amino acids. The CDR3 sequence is CASSELAVTSAFL. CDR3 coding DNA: TGTGCCAGCAGTGAATTGGCAGTCACCTCGGCTTTCCTT.

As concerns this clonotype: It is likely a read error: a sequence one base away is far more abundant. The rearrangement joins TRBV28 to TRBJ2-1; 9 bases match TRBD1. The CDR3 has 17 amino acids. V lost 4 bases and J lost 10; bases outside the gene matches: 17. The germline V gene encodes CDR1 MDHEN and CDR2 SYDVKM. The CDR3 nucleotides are TGTGCCAGCAGTTCTAATCTGATCCGGGACAGGGATTACGAGCAGTTCTTC. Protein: CASSSNLIRDRDYEQFF.

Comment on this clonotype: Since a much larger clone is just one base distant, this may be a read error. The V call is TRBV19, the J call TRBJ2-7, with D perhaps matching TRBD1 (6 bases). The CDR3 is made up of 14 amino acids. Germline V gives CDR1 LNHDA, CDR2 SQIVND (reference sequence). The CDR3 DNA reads TGTGCCAGTAGGGCCCGGGACAAGACCTACGAGCGGTACTTC. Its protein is CASRARDKTYERYF.

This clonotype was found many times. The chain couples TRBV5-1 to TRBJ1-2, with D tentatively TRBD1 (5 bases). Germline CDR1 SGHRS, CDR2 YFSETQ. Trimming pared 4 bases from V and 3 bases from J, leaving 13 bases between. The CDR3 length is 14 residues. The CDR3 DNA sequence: TGCGCCAGCAGCGGGGCAGGAGGGCACTATGGCTACACCTTC. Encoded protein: CASSGAGGHYGYTF.

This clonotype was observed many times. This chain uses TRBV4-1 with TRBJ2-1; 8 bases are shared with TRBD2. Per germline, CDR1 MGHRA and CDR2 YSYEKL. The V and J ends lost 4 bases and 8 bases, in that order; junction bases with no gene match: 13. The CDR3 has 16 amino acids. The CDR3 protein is CASSPRPSGGGDEQFF. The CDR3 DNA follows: TGCGCCAGCAGCCCTAGACCGTCGGGGGGGGGGGATGAGCAGTTCTTC.

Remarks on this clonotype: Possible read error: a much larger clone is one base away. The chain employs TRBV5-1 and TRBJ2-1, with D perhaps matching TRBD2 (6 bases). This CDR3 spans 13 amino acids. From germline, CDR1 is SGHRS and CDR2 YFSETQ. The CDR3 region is CASGGTLYNGQFF. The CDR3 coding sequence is TGCGCCAGCGGAGGGACTCTATACAATGGGCAGTTCTTC.

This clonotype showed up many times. Here the CDR3 reads CSATPGTGVSSPYQPQHF. The CDR3 coding sequence is TGCAGTGCAACCCCCGGGACAGGGGTTTCATCCCCATATCAGCCCCAGCATTTT. The chain combines TRBV20-1 with TRBJ1-5, with 10 nucleotides matching TRBD1. The CDR3 spans 18 residues. Germline CDR1 reads DFQATT; CDR2 reads SNEGSKA (reference sequence). V trimming: 6 bases; J trimming: 5 bases; junction bases outside the gene matches: 19.

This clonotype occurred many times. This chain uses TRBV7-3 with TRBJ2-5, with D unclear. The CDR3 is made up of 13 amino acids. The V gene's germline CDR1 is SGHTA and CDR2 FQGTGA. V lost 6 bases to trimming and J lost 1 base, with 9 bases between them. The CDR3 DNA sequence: TGTGCCAGCAGTTTACACCGCCAAGAGACCCAGTACTTC. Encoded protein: CASSLHRQETQYF.

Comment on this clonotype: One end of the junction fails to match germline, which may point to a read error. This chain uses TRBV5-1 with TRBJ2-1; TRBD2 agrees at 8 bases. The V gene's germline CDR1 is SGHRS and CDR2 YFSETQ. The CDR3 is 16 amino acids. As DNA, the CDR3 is TGCGCCGGCAGCTTGACCAGCGGGAGTCTAAGCAATGAGCAGTTCTTC. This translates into CAGSLTSGSLSNEQFF.

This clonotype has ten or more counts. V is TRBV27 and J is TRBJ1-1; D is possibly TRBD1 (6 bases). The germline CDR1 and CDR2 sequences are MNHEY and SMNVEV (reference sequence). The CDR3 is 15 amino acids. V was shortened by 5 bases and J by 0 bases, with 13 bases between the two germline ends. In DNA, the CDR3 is TGTGCCAGCAGTGAGCAGGGACACCTGAACACTGAAGCTTTCTTT. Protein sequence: CASSEQGHLNTEAFF.

This CDR3 reads CASSSPSSGAHNQPQHF. CDR3 DNA sequence: TGTGCCAGCAGTTCCCCCTCTTCAGGGGCCCACAATCAGCCCCAGCATTTT. This chain uses TRBV28 with TRBJ1-5, with D perhaps TRBD1 (6 bases). Germline V gives CDR1 MDHEN, CDR2 SYDVKM. The CDR3 has 17 residues. V was clipped by 4 bases and J by 3 bases, with 19 bases between them.